The T cell receptor beta chain under discussion was sequenced for a study of blood T cell repertoires in COVID-19. Study-level background: The United States, Italy and Spain provided the acute and convalescent COVID-19 samples. Sources were T cells, B-cell-depleted T cells, or PBMCs; the material itself was cDNA or gDNA.

The ends lost 5 bases at V and 4 bases at J; junction bases unmatched: 13. This CDR3 contains 16 residues. CDR1 is MNHEY and CDR2 is SMNVEV in the germline V gene (reference sequence). In the authors' workflow: Amplification of reference gene primers was used by the study to estimate nucleated cell counts. Repertoires were generated with immunoSEQ multiplex PCR, while TCRdb's copy carries only in-frame clones and drops some. V and J calls plus clone size are reproduced from that table; the DNA served to infer D and trimming. This table has approximately 440,000 clones, 88% appearing once. The V and J genes are TRBV27 and TRBJ2-7; TRBD2 matches 8 bases. The source material was peripheral blood. The sequence was collected from a woman aged 45-65 years with COVID-19, enrolled during active disease. The DNA for the CDR3 is TGTGCCAGCAGTCCGCTCGGAGGAGCGGGAGTTTACGAGCAGTACTTC. Translation: CASSPLGGAGVYEQYF.